The rows below give T cell receptor beta chains drawn from one sample of a study of beta chain features in type 1 diabetes. Clones were read by immunoSEQ multiplex PCR, and TCRdb kept only the in-frame ones, dropping some. Altogether more than 130,000 clones are present, about 7.1% being singletons, with the ten largest covering more than 1.1%. Sequencing input: central memory CD4+ T cells from blood. These receptors were collected from a woman between 25 and 40 years old in good health. CDR3s include the opening cysteine and the closing phenylalanine or tryptophan. A D gene is named only where the DNA matches it firmly. The listing skips clone size in some rows; elsewhere it reads once, few, many or a size class.

>many|TRBJ2-5|TRBD2|TRBV5-1
CASSSGLAGGETQYF
TGCGCCAGCAGCTCCGGACTAGCGGGAGGAGAGACCCAGTACTTC
>many|TRBJ1-2|NA|TRBV11-3
CASSQGHYGYTF
TGTGCCAGCAGCCAGGGGCACTATGGCTACACCTTC
>NA|TRBJ2-1|TRBD2|TRBV7-6
CASSFGPWLAGNNEQFF
TGTGCCAGCAGCTTTGGCCCGTGGCTAGCGGGTAACAATGAGCAGTTCTTC
>NA|TRBJ2-1|TRBD1|TRBV18
CASSLTKGQGLEQFF
TGTGCCAGCTCACTCACAAAGGGACAGGGCTTGGAGCAGTTCTTC
>few|TRBJ2-3|NA|TRBV30
CAWRSRGGTDTQYF
TGTGCCTGGAGGTCTAGGGGGGGGACAGATACGCAGTATTTT
>few|TRBJ2-2|TRBD1|TRBV28
CATRTGVDTGELFF
TGTGCCACCCGGACAGGGGTGGACACCGGGGAGCTGTTTTTT
>NA|TRBJ2-5|NA|TRBV11-2
CASEPRARETQYF
TGTGCCAGCGAACCCAGGGCTCGAGAGACCCAGTACTTC
>NA|TRBJ1-1|NA|TRBV27
CASSSPGSPGMNTEAFF
TGTGCCAGCAGTTCCCCCGGTTCACCCGGGATGAACACTGAAGCTTTCTTT
>few|TRBJ2-3|NA|TRBV28
CASSLGQLDTQYF
TGTGCCAGCAGTTTAGGGCAATTGGATACGCAGTATTTT
>NA|TRBJ2-7|NA|TRBV9
CASSVAPGDYEQYF
TGTGCCAGCAGCGTAGCACCAGGGGACTACGAGCAGTACTTC
>once|TRBJ1-1|NA|TRBV5-1
CASSLLQAMNTEAFF
TGCGCCAGCAGCTTACTACAGGCAATGAACACTGAAGCTTTCTTT
>few|TRBJ2-7|TRBD2|TRBV27
CASTDNGLAGTYEQYF
TGTGCCAGCACCGATAACGGACTAGCGGGGACCTACGAGCAGTACTTC
>many|TRBJ1-5|NA|TRBV29-1
CSVVIQGGNQPQHF
TGCAGCGTGGTGATACAGGGTGGGAATCAGCCCCAGCATTTT
>NA|TRBJ1-4|NA|TRBV19
CASTDRLNEKLFF
TGTGCCAGTACGGACAGATTGAATGAAAAACTGTTTTTT
>few|TRBJ2-1|NA|TRBV15
CATSREAAGLSYNEQFF
TGTGCCACCAGCAGAGAAGCAGCTGGGCTCTCCTACAATGAGCAGTTCTTC
>NA|TRBJ1-1|NA|TRBV19
CASSIKGDTEAFF
TGTGCCAGTAGTATAAAGGGAGACACTGAAGCTTTCTTT
>NA|TRBJ2-5|NA|TRBV14
CASSQAVAGRRETQYF
TGTGCCAGCAGCCAAGCTGTTGCAGGGCGGCGGGAGACCCAGTACTTC
>NA|TRBJ2-1|TRBD1|TRBV5-4
CASSGGQGAYNEQFF
TGTGCCAGCAGCGGCGGACAGGGGGCCTACAATGAGCAGTTCTTC
>NA|TRBJ2-3|TRBD2|TRBV28
CASSFGGGGADTQYF
TGTGCCAGCAGTTTTGGCGGCGGGGGTGCAGATACGCAGTATTTT
>few|TRBJ2-7|NA|TRBV28
CASSSERGGEQYF
TGTGCCAGCAGTTCCGAAAGGGGCGGCGAGCAGTACTTC
>NA|TRBJ1-3|TRBD1|TRBV11-2
CASSSLTLTPTGRGNTIYF
TGTGCCAGCAGCTCGCTGACTCTCACCCCGACAGGGAGGGGAAACACCATATATTTT
>NA|TRBJ2-1|TRBD2|TRBV9
CASSPHSGRALTEQFF
TGTGCCAGCAGCCCACACAGCGGGAGGGCCCTAACTGAGCAGTTCTTC
>many|TRBJ2-2|TRBD2|TRBV2
CASERDDTGELFF
TGTGCCAGTGAGCGGGATGACACCGGGGAGCTGTTTTTT
>few|TRBJ2-3|TRBD1|TRBV19
CASSTQGAGGADTQYF
TGTGCCAGTAGTACACAGGGGGCCGGGGGAGCAGATACGCAGTATTTT
>few|TRBJ2-1|NA|TRBV7-2
CASSFMGRNNEQFF
TGTGCCAGCAGCTTTATGGGGAGAAACAATGAGCAGTTCTTC
>few|TRBJ2-7|NA|TRBV18
CASSPRQGTYEQYF
TGTGCCAGCTCACCACGGCAGGGTACCTACGAGCAGTACTTC
>NA|TRBJ2-5|TRBD1|TRBV9
CASSVEGQGTQETQYF
TGTGCCAGCAGCGTAGAGGGACAGGGGACGCAAGAGACCCAGTACTTC
>many|TRBJ2-1|TRBD2|TRBV9
CASSPRTSGAQFF
TGTGCCAGCAGCCCCCGGACTAGCGGGGCCCAGTTCTTC
>few|TRBJ1-2|NA|TRBV27
CASSPGLLYGYTF
TGTGCCAGCAGTCCGGGACTGCTCTATGGCTACACCTTC
>NA|TRBJ1-1|TRBD1|TRBV6-1
CASGPRGEEAFF
TGTGCCAGCGGGCCCAGGGGGGAGGAAGCTTTCTTT
>NA|TRBJ2-3|TRBD2|TRBV18
CASSPSRGRGTDTQYF
TGTGCCAGCTCACCATCCCGCGGGAGAGGCACAGATACGCAGTATTTT
>NA|TRBJ2-5|NA|TRBV7-7
CASSSDSRGTQYF
TGTGCTAGCAGCTCGGACAGTCGTGGGACCCAGTACTTC
>NA|TRBJ1-1|NA|TRBV7-3
CASSLGTQAGTEAFF
TGTGCCAGCAGCTTAGGAACCCAGGCGGGCACTGAAGCTTTCTTT
>once|TRBJ2-1|NA|TRBV7-2
CASRLAVHNEQFF
TGTGCCAGCCGTCTAGCTGTACACAATGAGCAGTTCTTC
>NA|TRBJ2-6|TRBD1|TRBV4-3
CASSQVGQGNSGANVLTF
TGCGCCAGCAGCCAAGTGGGACAGGGAAACTCTGGGGCCAACGTCCTGACTTTC
>many|TRBJ1-4|NA|TRBV9
CASSVAQGREKLFF
TGTGCCAGCAGCGTAGCACAGGGAAGGGAAAAACTGTTTTTT
>NA|TRBJ2-3|TRBD1|TRBV2
CATSGQGASTDTQYF
TGTGCCACGTCGGGACAGGGGGCGAGCACAGATACGCAGTATTTT
>many|TRBJ1-4|NA|TRBV7-2
CASSLGGTLEKLFF
TGTGCCAGCAGCTTAGGCGGGACCCTTGAAAAACTGTTTTTT
>NA|TRBJ2-2|TRBD2|TRBV28
CASSLWAGGKTGELFF
TGTGCCAGCAGTTTGTGGGCGGGAGGGAAAACCGGGGAGCTGTTTTTT
>few|TRBJ2-7|NA|TRBV6-1
CASSVSGRLYEQYF
TGTGCCAGCAGTGTGTCAGGGCGGTTATACGAGCAGTACTTC
>many|TRBJ2-2|NA|TRBV29-1
CSVVRQANTGELFF
TGCAGCGTTGTGAGACAGGCGAACACCGGGGAGCTGTTTTTT
>many|TRBJ2-3|TRBD2|TRBV5-4
CASSLGLAGDGTDTQYF
TGTGCCAGCAGCCTAGGACTAGCGGGAGATGGTACAGATACGCAGTATTTT
>NA|TRBJ2-2|TRBD2|TRBV14
CASSQGTSGGSLFF
TGTGCCAGCAGCCAAGGGACTAGCGGGGGGTCGCTGTTTTTT
>many|TRBJ2-5|TRBD2|TRBV30
CASESQRGARETQYF
TGTGCCTCTGAGTCCCAGCGGGGGGCAAGAGAGACCCAGTACTTC
>NA|TRBJ1-4|TRBD1|TRBV2
CASSRQGANGEKLFF
TGTGCCAGCTCCCGACAGGGAGCGAACGGGGAAAAACTGTTTTTT
>many|TRBJ2-1|TRBD2|TRBV4-1
CASSHVAGTSGYNEQFF
TGCGCCAGCAGCCATGTCGCCGGGACTAGCGGCTACAATGAGCAGTTCTTC
>few|TRBJ2-2|NA|TRBV14
CASSQGLPSGELFF
TGTGCCAGCAGCCAAGGTTTACCCAGCGGGGAGCTGTTTTTT
>NA|TRBJ2-1|NA|TRBV21-1
CASSKLFCGPSSYNEQFF
TGTGCCAGCAGCAAGCTGTTTTGCGGTCCCAGCTCCTACAATGAGCAGTTCTTC
>medium-sized|TRBJ1-2|TRBD1|TRBV7-9
CASSPGGSWGYGYTF
TGTGCCAGCAGCCCAGGGGGCAGTTGGGGCTATGGCTACACCTTC
>few|TRBJ2-7|TRBD2|TRBV7-9
CASSPTWTSGRAVEQYF
TGTGCCAGCAGCCCTACTTGGACTAGCGGGAGGGCCGTCGAGCAGTACTTC
>NA|TRBJ1-5|NA|TRBV7-9
CASSSGWGGRNQPQHF
TGTGCCAGCAGCTCTGGCTGGGGGGGCCGAAATCAGCCCCAGCATTTT
>NA|TRBJ2-3|TRBD1|TRBV19
CASSIVVGTGSTDTQYF
TGTGCCAGTAGTATCGTTGTCGGGACAGGGAGCACAGATACGCAGTATTTT
>few|TRBJ1-5|NA|TRBV29-1
CSVEEPGGGNQPQHF
TGCAGCGTTGAAGAACCGGGTGGAGGCAATCAGCCCCAGCATTTT
>few|TRBJ2-2|NA|TRBV19
CASSIKNTGELFF
TGTGCCAGTAGTATTAAGAACACCGGGGAGCTGTTTTTT
>few|TRBJ2-1|NA|TRBV2
CASSGGNRVNEQFF
TGTGCCAGCAGTGGCGGGAATCGGGTCAATGAGCAGTTCTTC